This T cell receptor beta chain came from a study of molecular identifiers for immune sequencing clone quantification. TCRdb re-called the PCR reads with MiXCR, one entry per CDR3 protein. The top ten hold 0.7% to 0.9% of the sample, which has approximately 500,000 distinct CDR3 sequences, about 26% seen once. This clonotype was seen repeatedly, ten times or more. Sample: naive CD8+ T cells from blood, with Jurkat cell RNA spiked in. Subset noted: FACS-sorted CD8+CD4-CCR7+CD45RA+ naive T cells. The receptor was derived from a human donor in good health. Some libraries in this study had Jurkat cell RNA spiked in.

CDR3 DNA: TGCGCCAGCAGCCAAACCGACAGGGCGAGGTACGAGCAGTACTTC. Protein product: CASSQTDRARYEQYF. This chain links TRBV4-1 with TRBJ2-7; 7 positions match TRBD1. The ends lost 2 bases at V and 4 bases at J; junction bases unmatched: 8. Germline V gene lookup returns CDR1 MGHRA and CDR2 YSYEKL. The CDR3 totals 15 residues.